This T cell receptor beta chain appears in the sequencing data of a study of OX40 agonist ivuxolimab in advanced cancers. Study-wide context: Each dose-escalation patient presented with hepatocellular carcinoma, melanoma, renal cell or head and neck cancer. Study-wide findings and caveats: Antigen specificity was not determined for the expanded peripheral T cells. Averaged across samples, CD8+ T cells carried more expanded clones than CD4+ did. Partial responders receiving 0.1-3.0 mg/kg showed among the lowest clonal expansion.

Turning to this clone: Antigen: not known.

The protocol was immunoSEQ multiplex PCR, while the TCRdb copy is restricted to in-frame clones and leaves out a portion. In the table there are 95,000 to 150,000 clones, about 93% of which are singletons. This TCR was sampled from an adult with an advanced solid tumor such as melanoma, head and neck, liver or kidney cancer. This sample comprised CD4+ or CD8+ T cells sorted from blood, obtained in a trial of the OX40 agonist ivuxolimab.

The CDR3 here is CASSQVGVYEQYF. In DNA, the CDR3 is TGTGCCAGCAGCCAAGTAGGGGTGTACGAGCAGTACTTC. V gene TRBV14 combines with J gene TRBJ2-7, with D perhaps TRBD1 (5 bases). The CDR3 consists of 13 residues. With 1 base removed from V and 4 bases from J, the gap between germline ends came to 8 bases. Germline V gene sequence: CDR1 SGHDN, CDR2 FVKESK.